Detailed here is one T cell receptor (beta chain). The data were obtained in a study of T cell responses to AZD1222 COVID-19 vaccine. Profiled with immunoSEQ multiplex PCR; TCRdb holds only in-frame clones, not every one. The table includes 250,000 to 300,000 clones, around 93% detected once. Germline V gives CDR1 MNHEY, CDR2 SVGEGT. The CDR3 contains 17 residues. V trimming: 2 bases; J trimming: 4 bases; junction bases outside the gene matches: 9. The chain employs TRBV6-2 or TRBV6-3 and TRBJ1-1; 11 bases are a match to TRBD1. The origin of this receptor is an adult who received the AZD1222 COVID-19 vaccine. The sample here was peripheral blood, taken 28 days after the second AZD1222 dose. Here the CDR3 reads CASSYLRTGGWGTEAFF. In nucleotides, the CDR3 is TGTGCCAGCAGTTACCTGCGGACAGGGGGCTGGGGCACTGAAGCTTTCTTT.